Presented here are 14 T cell receptor beta chains from one specimen sequenced in a study of cytotoxic CD8 clonotypes in ibrutinib-treated CLL (dated by TCRdb to about 2021). Preparation of the library involved the immunoSEQ multiplex PCR assay. The source is immuneACCESS, and TCRdb retained only in-frame sequences with V and J called. Part of the clones is not carried over; for the studies checked, unresolved V genes explain less than half of this, and the remainder is unexplained. This sample is represented by some 25,000 clones; nearly 80% of them were singletons. The ten top clones hold under 10% of the sample. Source: PBMCs, taken before ibrutinib treatment. These receptors all stem from a human donor with chronic lymphocytic leukemia.

This clone was detected once. This chain links TRBV28 with TRBJ2-1, with 14 bases matching TRBD2. The CDR3 contains 18 residues. Per the germline V gene, CDR1 is MDHEN and CDR2 is SYDVKM. Trimming cost V 5 bases and J 3 bases; bases outside gene matches: 9. Here the CDR3 reads CASSPGTSGREYYNEQFF. DNA for the CDR3: TGTGCCAGCAGTCCCGGGACTAGCGGGAGAGAATACTACAATGAGCAGTTCTTC.

CDR3: CASSYDQGAGNTIYF. The CDR3 bases are TGTGCCAGCAGTTACGATCAGGGTGCTGGAAACACCATATATTTT. The V call is TRBV6-6, the J call TRBJ1-3; D is perhaps TRBD1 (5 bases). Per the germline V gene, CDR1 is MNHNY and CDR2 is SVGAGI (reference sequence). This CDR3 region has 15 residues. The V end lost 2 bases, the J end lost 2 bases, and 10 bases lay between the germline ends.

This chain uses TRBV11-2 with TRBJ2-5; 12 nucleotides align to TRBD2. V shed 1 base and J 7 bases; nucleotides not matched to a gene: 7. This CDR3 spans 16 amino acids. Per the germline V gene, CDR1 is SGHAT and CDR2 is FQNNGV. The CDR3 region is CASSLVGLAGFGTQYF. Here the CDR3 DNA reads TGTGCCAGCAGCTTAGTTGGACTAGCGGGATTCGGGACCCAGTACTTC.

The J gene is TRBJ1-2, the V gene TRBV5-1; D is ambiguous. Trimming left V 0 bases short and J 3 bases short, with 12 bases between. This CDR3 spans 15 amino acids. Germline-derived CDR1 and CDR2 are SGHRS and YFSETQ. This CDR3 reads CASSLDPGTDYGYTF. The CDR3, as DNA: TGCGCCAGCAGCTTGGATCCGGGAACGGACTATGGCTACACCTTC.

J is TRBJ2-1 and V is TRBV19; 9 positions match TRBD1. Losses at the gene ends were 1 base for V and 7 bases for J; bases not matched to a gene: 5. The length of the CDR3 is 15 residues. The germline V gene encodes CDR1 LNHDA and CDR2 SQIVND (reference sequence). In DNA, the CDR3 is TGTGCCAGTAGTATAGCACAGGGGGCCAATAATGAGCAGTTCTTC. As protein: CASSIAQGANNEQFF.

The rearrangement joins TRBV27 to TRBJ2-5; D is undetermined. Per germline, CDR1 MNHEY and CDR2 SMNVEV (reference sequence). CDR3 length: 15 residues. Trimming left V 7 bases short and J 4 bases short, with 19 bases between. The CDR3 is CASTHFLLVPETQYF. The CDR3 DNA is TGTGCCAGCACCCACTTTTTGTTGGTCCCAGAGACCCAGTACTTC.

The chain employs TRBV30 and TRBJ1-2, with D unclear. Germline lookup yields CDR1 GTSNPN and CDR2 SVGIG (reference sequence). V was cut by 6 bases and J by 4 bases, with 6 bases left in between. This CDR3 contains 10 residues. CDR3 protein: CACRSYGYTF. The CDR3 DNA is TGTGCCTGCCGGAGCTATGGCTACACCTTC.

V usage is TRBV4-1 and J usage is TRBJ2-7; 11 bases fit TRBD2. V lost 1 base and J lost 6; bases outside the gene matches: 5. The CDR3 is 15 residues long. The germline V gene encodes CDR1 MGHRA and CDR2 YSYEKL. The CDR3 DNA sequence: TGCGCCAGCAGCCAAGCCTGGACTAGCGGGTCCGAGCAGTACTTC. Translation gives CASSQAWTSGSEQYF.

The chain is built from TRBV11-2 and TRBJ2-3; possible D gene TRBD1, 5 bases. The CDR3 length is 16 residues. The V gene's germline CDR1 is SGHAT and CDR2 FQNNGV. V gave up 5 bases and J gave up 2 bases, with 17 bases separating them. The CDR3: CASSPGGASPTDTQYF. The CDR3 DNA follows: TGTGCCAGCAGCCCGGGTGGGGCCTCGCCCACAGATACGCAGTATTTT.

V usage is TRBV5-6 and J usage is TRBJ2-5; possibly TRBD1 or TRBD2 for D (6 bases each). Per germline, CDR1 SGHDT and CDR2 YYEEEE. This CDR3 contains 15 residues. V was shortened by 6 bases and J by 4 bases, with 19 bases between the two germline ends. In DNA form, the CDR3 reads TGTGCCAGCAACCTCCGGACAGCAGCGGGAGAGACCCAGTACTTC. This sequence encodes CASNLRTAAGETQYF.

CDR3 in amino acids: CAIRTAQETQYF. The DNA for the CDR3 is TGTGCCATCAGAACAGCCCAAGAGACCCAGTACTTC. The V call is TRBV10-3, the J call TRBJ2-5; D unclear. V shed 6 bases and J shed 1 base, with 6 bases lying between them. The CDR3 sequence is 12 residues long. The germline gives CDR1 ENHRY, CDR2 SYGVKD.

CDR3 DNA: TGTGCCAGCTCACCTACGGCGGGTAATGAGCAGTTCTTC. It encodes CASSPTAGNEQFF. The rearrangement uses TRBV18 and TRBJ2-1, with a weak D call TRBD2 (5 bases). CDR1 and CDR2 from the germline V gene are KGHSH and LQKENI. V was clipped by 3 bases and J by 7 bases, with 10 bases between them. The CDR3 contains 13 residues.

The chain employs TRBV5-5 and TRBJ2-5; D may be TRBD1 (5 bases). Trimming took off 1 base at V and 4 bases at J, with 14 bases between the two ends. Germline V gene lookup returns CDR1 SGHKS and CDR2 YYEKEE (reference sequence). This CDR3 is 15 amino acids long. The CDR3 bases are TGTGCCAGCAGCTTGTCAGGGTCCCCAGGAGAGACCCAGTACTTC. Residues: CASSLSGSPGETQYF.

The chain couples TRBV29-1 to TRBJ1-1; 9 positions agree with TRBD1. V shed 7 bases, J shed 4 bases, and the junction held 13 bases outside the gene matches. CDR3 length: 15 residues. Germline V CDR1 and CDR2: SQVTM, ANQGSEA. This CDR3 reads CSDRTGAIVGTEAFF. The CDR3 region has the DNA TGCAGCGACCGGACAGGGGCCATCGTTGGCACTGAAGCTTTCTTT.